The present TCR beta chain was sequenced within a study of blood T cell repertoires in COVID-19. Turning to the study itself: COVID-19 samples, acute and convalescent, were from the United States, Italy and Spain.

Trimming at V came to 5 bases and at J to 5 bases, leaving 8 bases not matched to a gene. Per germline, CDR1 MDHEN and CDR2 SYDVKM. The CDR3 contains 16 residues. Sequenced by immunoSEQ multiplex PCR; TCRdb stores in-frame clones only, minus some. Among 140,000 to 150,000 clones listed, approximately 84% were seen once. The sequence was obtained from a woman aged 55-75 years with acute or convalescent COVID-19. The genes are TRBV28 and TRBJ2-7, with 14 positions matching TRBD2. The sample taken for sequencing was peripheral blood. The CDR3 loop reads CASSPGTSGRRDEQYF. The DNA of the CDR3 is TGTGCCAGCAGTCCCGGGACTAGCGGGAGAAGGGACGAGCAGTACTTC.